A selection of T cell receptor beta chains follows, all from one sample in a study of blood T cells in healthy people across ages. MiXCR, applied by TCRdb to the 5' RACE reads, yields one record per CDR3 protein. Of fewer than 1 million distinct CDR3 sequences detected, around two fifths appear once; the ten largest clones hold roughly 18%. The sequenced sample was blood. These receptors all come from a man aged 60 to 75 in good health. The CDR3 runs from the conserved cysteine through the conserved F or W. A D gene is named only where the DNA matches it firmly. Not all rows give a size; the values are once, few, many and, for expanded clones, a class.

CDR3aa: CASSIVTTVGSYGYTF
CDR3nt: TGTGCCAGCAGCATAGTAACGACAGTTGGCAGCTATGGCTACACCTTC
d_gene: -
v_gene: TRBV11-2
j_gene: TRBJ1-2
abundance: many

CDR3aa: CASGITLSEQYF
CDR3nt: TGTGCCAGCGGTATCACGCTATCCGAGCAGTACTTC
d_gene: -
v_gene: TRBV28
j_gene: TRBJ2-7
abundance: -

CDR3aa: CSIERGGLNEQYF
CDR3nt: TGCAGTATCGAGCGGGGGGGCTTGAACGAGCAGTACTTC
d_gene: TRBD2
v_gene: TRBV20-1
j_gene: TRBJ2-7
abundance: -

CDR3aa: CASCSYGQSSYEQYF
CDR3nt: TGTGCCAGCTGCTCATACGGACAGAGCTCCTACGAGCAGTACTTC
d_gene: -
v_gene: TRBV11-1
j_gene: TRBJ2-7
abundance: -

CDR3aa: CSVRRGGRNEQYF
CDR3nt: TGCAGCGTTCGGCGGGGGGGCCGAAATGAGCAGTACTTC
d_gene: TRBD2
v_gene: TRBV29-1
j_gene: TRBJ2-5
abundance: -

CDR3aa: CASSELGVNYGYTF
CDR3nt: TGTGCCAGCAGTGAATTGGGGGTTAACTATGGCTACACCTTC
d_gene: -
v_gene: TRBV11-3
j_gene: TRBJ1-2
abundance: few

CDR3aa: CASSLSGGTYNEQFF
CDR3nt: TGCGCCAGCAGCTTATCCGGGGGTACCTACAATGAGCAGTTCTTC
d_gene: -
v_gene: TRBV5-1
j_gene: TRBJ2-1
abundance: many

CDR3aa: CASSFFGLAGGETQFF
CDR3nt: TGTGCCAGCAGTTTTTTCGGTCTAGCGGGCGGGGAGACCCAGTTCTTC
d_gene: TRBD2
v_gene: TRBV12-3/TRBV12-4
j_gene: TRBJ2-1
abundance: -

CDR3aa: CASRGLGLNEKLFF
CDR3nt: TGTGCCAGCAGGGGATTGGGGCTTAATGAAAAACTGTTTTTT
d_gene: -
v_gene: TRBV27
j_gene: TRBJ1-4
abundance: -

CDR3aa: CASSLWDYRARNNNEQFF
CDR3nt: TGTGCCAGCAGCCTATGGGACTACAGGGCCCGGAATAACAATGAGCAGTTCTTC
d_gene: -
v_gene: TRBV28
j_gene: TRBJ2-1
abundance: -

CDR3aa: CASSPRPGLLNEQFF
CDR3nt: TGTGCTAGCAGCCCTCGACCGGGACTCCTCAATGAGCAGTTCTTC
d_gene: -
v_gene: TRBV7-7
j_gene: TRBJ2-1
abundance: -

CDR3aa: CASSLDLLGFLFF
CDR3nt: TGTGCCAGCAGCTTAGATCTACTCGGTTTCTTGTTCTTC
d_gene: -
v_gene: TRBV11-2
j_gene: TRBJ2-1
abundance: few

CDR3aa: CAIVDRVQETQYF
CDR3nt: TGTGCAATCGTAGACAGGGTACAAGAGACCCAGTACTTC
d_gene: TRBD1
v_gene: TRBV12-3/TRBV12-4
j_gene: TRBJ2-5
abundance: -

CDR3aa: CASRQTGLGEAFF
CDR3nt: TGTGCCAGCAGACAGACAGGATTAGGTGAAGCTTTCTTT
d_gene: -
v_gene: TRBV11-2
j_gene: TRBJ1-1
abundance: -

CDR3aa: CASRATGANQPQHF
CDR3nt: TGTGCCAGCAGAGCGACAGGGGCAAATCAGCCCCAGCATTTT
d_gene: TRBD1
v_gene: TRBV7-2
j_gene: TRBJ1-5
abundance: -

CDR3aa: CASRTMGGNTGELFF
CDR3nt: TGTGCCAGCAGGACGATGGGGGGGAATACCGGGGAGCTGTTTTTT
d_gene: TRBD2
v_gene: TRBV6-2/TRBV6-3
j_gene: TRBJ2-2
abundance: few

CDR3aa: CSAKERDYNEQFF
CDR3nt: TGCAGTGCTAAGGAGCGGGACTACAATGAGCAGTTCTTC
d_gene: TRBD2
v_gene: TRBV20-1
j_gene: TRBJ2-1
abundance: -

CDR3aa: CASSFYRGGTETQYF
CDR3nt: TGTGCCAGCAGTTTTTACCGGGGGGGGACAGAGACCCAGTACTTC
d_gene: TRBD2
v_gene: TRBV12-3/TRBV12-4
j_gene: TRBJ2-5
abundance: -

CDR3aa: CSARAINSGANVLTF
CDR3nt: TGCAGTGCTAGGGCCATCAACTCTGGGGCCAACGTCCTGACTTTC
d_gene: -
v_gene: TRBV20-1
j_gene: TRBJ2-6
abundance: -

CDR3aa: CSARDPGQGAGNSPLHF
CDR3nt: TGCAGTGCTAGAGATCCGGGACAGGGGGCAGGAAATTCACCCCTCCACTTT
d_gene: TRBD1
v_gene: TRBV20-1
j_gene: TRBJ1-6
abundance: -

CDR3aa: CSALAGEITDTQYF
CDR3nt: TGCAGTGCGTTAGCGGGGGAGATCACAGATACGCAGTATTTT
d_gene: TRBD2
v_gene: TRBV20-1
j_gene: TRBJ2-3
abundance: -

CDR3aa: CASSFSQGAYYEQYF
CDR3nt: TGTGCCAGCAGCTTTTCACAGGGGGCCTACTACGAGCAGTACTTC
d_gene: TRBD1
v_gene: TRBV7-9
j_gene: TRBJ2-7
abundance: many

CDR3aa: CASSLRDEGEQFF
CDR3nt: TGTGCCAGCAGTTTGAGGGACGAGGGTGAGCAGTTCTTC
d_gene: -
v_gene: TRBV12-3/TRBV12-4
j_gene: TRBJ2-1
abundance: few

CDR3aa: CASSLLGTGSRSNQPQHF
CDR3nt: TGTGCCAGCAGTCTATTAGGGACAGGGAGCAGGAGCAATCAGCCCCAGCATTTT
d_gene: TRBD1
v_gene: TRBV28
j_gene: TRBJ1-5
abundance: -

CDR3aa: CSVEAGLAGSYNEQFF
CDR3nt: TGCAGCGTTGAAGCAGGGCTAGCGGGATCCTACAATGAGCAGTTCTTC
d_gene: TRBD2
v_gene: TRBV29-1
j_gene: TRBJ2-1
abundance: -

CDR3aa: CASSLGSYDEQFF
CDR3nt: TGCGCCAGCAGCCTTGGCAGCTACGATGAGCAGTTCTTC
d_gene: -
v_gene: TRBV4-1
j_gene: TRBJ2-1
abundance: once

CDR3aa: CSASDSSGVLNEQFF
CDR3nt: TGCAGTGCTAGCGACTCTAGCGGGGTTCTCAATGAGCAGTTCTTC
d_gene: TRBD2
v_gene: TRBV20-1
j_gene: TRBJ2-1
abundance: -

CDR3aa: CASSPGGAGALTKTKNIQYF
CDR3nt: TGCGCCAGCAGCCCTGGGGGAGCCGGGGCGCTTACAAAAACCAAAAACATTCAGTACTTC
d_gene: -
v_gene: TRBV4-1
j_gene: TRBJ2-4
abundance: -

CDR3aa: CASSHRDRGLEQYF
CDR3nt: TGTGCCAGCAGCCACCGGGACAGGGGGCTCGAGCAGTACTTC
d_gene: TRBD1
v_gene: TRBV11-2
j_gene: TRBJ2-7
abundance: -

CDR3aa: CSARPPTGMNTEAFF
CDR3nt: TGCAGTGCTAGACCGCCGACAGGGATGAACACTGAAGCTTTCTTT
d_gene: TRBD1
v_gene: TRBV20-1
j_gene: TRBJ1-1
abundance: -

CDR3aa: CASSSLGRSSGGVTDTQYF
CDR3nt: TGCGCCAGCAGCTCTCTGGGTCGGAGTAGCGGGGGTGTGACAGATACGCAGTATTTT
d_gene: TRBD2
v_gene: TRBV5-1
j_gene: TRBJ2-3
abundance: few

CDR3aa: CASSRIRMVDEQFF
CDR3nt: TGCGCCAGCAGCCGTATCCGGATGGTGGATGAGCAGTTCTTC
d_gene: -
v_gene: TRBV10-2
j_gene: TRBJ2-1
abundance: few

CDR3aa: CAIGRGGGPGEQFF
CDR3nt: TGTGCCATTGGAAGGGGCGGGGGGCCTGGTGAGCAGTTCTTC
d_gene: TRBD2
v_gene: TRBV6-2/TRBV6-3
j_gene: TRBJ2-1
abundance: -

CDR3aa: CSVDTGAYEQYF
CDR3nt: TGCAGCGTTGATACAGGGGCCTACGAGCAGTACTTC
d_gene: TRBD1
v_gene: TRBV29-1
j_gene: TRBJ2-7
abundance: many

CDR3aa: CASSPMDQNYEQYF
CDR3nt: TGCGCCAGCAGCCCCATGGACCAGAATTACGAGCAGTACTTC
d_gene: -
v_gene: TRBV5-1
j_gene: TRBJ2-7
abundance: -

CDR3aa: CASKKQGYNGYTF
CDR3nt: TGTGCCAGTAAAAAGCAGGGATACAATGGCTACACCTTC
d_gene: -
v_gene: TRBV19
j_gene: TRBJ1-2
abundance: few

CDR3aa: CASSIEARGYNEQFF
CDR3nt: TGTGCCAGTAGTATAGAAGCGCGGGGATACAATGAGCAGTTCTTC
d_gene: -
v_gene: TRBV19
j_gene: TRBJ2-1
abundance: -

CDR3aa: CAAQPGLAGELTDTQYF
CDR3nt: TGTGCCGCTCAACCGGGACTAGCGGGGGAGCTCACAGATACGCAGTATTTT
d_gene: TRBD2
v_gene: TRBV10-3
j_gene: TRBJ2-3
abundance: few

CDR3aa: CSARGGGPGETQYF
CDR3nt: TGCAGTGCTAGGGGGGGGGGCCCTGGAGAGACCCAGTACTTC
d_gene: -
v_gene: TRBV20-1
j_gene: TRBJ2-5
abundance: once

CDR3aa: CSVRTDMNTEAFF
CDR3nt: TGCAGCGTACGGACAGACATGAACACTGAAGCTTTCTTT
d_gene: -
v_gene: TRBV29-1
j_gene: TRBJ1-1
abundance: few

CDR3aa: CASSVTSGSGANVLTF
CDR3nt: TGTGCCAGCAGCGTTACTAGCGGCTCTGGGGCCAACGTCCTGACTTTC
d_gene: TRBD2
v_gene: TRBV9
j_gene: TRBJ2-6
abundance: -

CDR3aa: CAWSGRTSGGAIRNEQFF
CDR3nt: TGTGCCTGGAGTGGCCGGACTAGCGGGGGGGCAATAAGGAATGAGCAGTTCTTC
d_gene: TRBD2
v_gene: TRBV30
j_gene: TRBJ2-1
abundance: once

CDR3aa: CASSSDFVDTQYF
CDR3nt: TGCGCCAGCAGCTCGGACTTTGTAGATACGCAGTATTTT
d_gene: -
v_gene: TRBV5-1
j_gene: TRBJ2-3
abundance: few

CDR3aa: CASSQDLTGAQYF
CDR3nt: TGTGCCAGCAGCCAAGACCTCACAGGTGCGCAGTATTTT
d_gene: -
v_gene: TRBV7-9
j_gene: TRBJ2-3
abundance: -

CDR3aa: CASSVGQGGSYNEQYF
CDR3nt: TGTGCCAGCAGCGTAGGACAGGGCGGGTCCTACAATGAGCAGTACTTC
d_gene: TRBD1
v_gene: TRBV9
j_gene: TRBJ2-7
abundance: -

CDR3aa: CSVGQEMGGYTF
CDR3nt: TGCAGCGTGGGACAGGAGATGGGTGGCTACACCTTC
d_gene: TRBD1
v_gene: TRBV29-1
j_gene: TRBJ1-2
abundance: -

CDR3aa: CASSRDRVPDTQYF
CDR3nt: TGTGCCAGCAGCCGGGACAGGGTCCCAGATACGCAGTATTTT
d_gene: TRBD1
v_gene: TRBV12-3/TRBV12-4
j_gene: TRBJ2-3
abundance: few

CDR3aa: CASKGPYNSPLHF
CDR3nt: TGTGCCAGCAAGGGGCCGTATAATTCACCCCTCCACTTT
d_gene: -
v_gene: TRBV27
j_gene: TRBJ1-6
abundance: -

CDR3aa: CAWSPGQGAPHGYTF
CDR3nt: TGTGCCTGGAGTCCCGGACAGGGGGCGCCCCATGGCTACACCTTC
d_gene: TRBD1
v_gene: TRBV30
j_gene: TRBJ1-2
abundance: -

CDR3aa: CSASYPRGETQYF
CDR3nt: TGCAGTGCTAGTTACCCCCGGGGGGAGACCCAGTACTTC
d_gene: -
v_gene: TRBV20-1
j_gene: TRBJ2-5
abundance: -

CDR3aa: CASSLARGQAQETQYF
CDR3nt: TGTGCCAGCAGCTTGGCCCGCGGACAGGCACAAGAGACCCAGTACTTC
d_gene: TRBD1
v_gene: TRBV5-5
j_gene: TRBJ2-5
abundance: many

CDR3aa: CASSLSGTHTDTQYF
CDR3nt: TGTGCCAGCAGCTTATCCGGGACTCACACAGATACGCAGTATTTT
d_gene: -
v_gene: TRBV5-5
j_gene: TRBJ2-3
abundance: -

CDR3aa: CSARDELNGYTF
CDR3nt: TGCAGTGCGAGGGACGAGCTGAATGGCTACACCTTC
d_gene: -
v_gene: TRBV20-1
j_gene: TRBJ1-2
abundance: -

CDR3aa: CSVEKNYEQYF
CDR3nt: TGCAGCGTTGAAAAGAATTACGAGCAGTACTTC
d_gene: -
v_gene: TRBV29-1
j_gene: TRBJ2-7
abundance: -

CDR3aa: CSARIVGGTQYF
CDR3nt: TGCAGTGCTAGGATCGTAGGAGGGACCCAGTACTTC
d_gene: -
v_gene: TRBV20-1
j_gene: TRBJ2-5
abundance: few

CDR3aa: CAWSPPGHPLPEQYF
CDR3nt: TGTGCCTGGAGCCCCCCGGGCCACCCTCTCCCCGAGCAGTACTTC
d_gene: -
v_gene: TRBV30
j_gene: TRBJ2-7
abundance: -

CDR3aa: CASSFGKAASDTQYF
CDR3nt: TGTGCCAGCAGTTTCGGGAAGGCGGCTTCAGATACGCAGTATTTT
d_gene: -
v_gene: TRBV12-3/TRBV12-4
j_gene: TRBJ2-3
abundance: few

CDR3aa: CASSRFVPSYEQYF
CDR3nt: TGTGCCAGCAGTCGATTTGTTCCTTCCTACGAGCAGTACTTC
d_gene: -
v_gene: TRBV3-1
j_gene: TRBJ2-7
abundance: -